One sample yielded the 27 T cell receptor beta chains listed below, sequenced in a study of blood T cell repertoires in COVID-19. This table comes from immunoSEQ multiplex PCR, and its TCRdb copy is limited to in-frame clones, with some not included. The sample consists of roughly 460,000 clones, about 90% of them appearing once. Sequencing was performed on peripheral blood. The source of these receptors is a man between 18 and 29 years old with COVID-19, enrolled during active disease.

This chain joins TRBV6-1 and TRBJ1-2; D remains unclear. The CDR3 length is 14 residues. V lost 2 bases, J lost 3 bases, and 10 bases lay in between. The germline V gene has CDR1 MNHNS and CDR2 SASEGT. The CDR3 DNA reads TGTGCCAGCAGTGAACCGGCAGGTGACTATGGCTACACCTTC. This translates into CASSEPAGDYGYTF.

This clone occurred a few times. The chain recombines TRBV2 with TRBJ2-7, with 11 bases fitting TRBD2. V lost 7 bases to trimming and J lost 2 bases; unmatched junction nucleotides: 1. Looked up from germline, CDR1 is SNHLY and CDR2 is FYNNEI. CDR3 length: 13 amino acids. CDR3 DNA: TGTGCCAGCAAGACTAGCGGGACCTACGAGCAGTACTTC. It is translated as CASKTSGTYEQYF.

The V call is TRBV19, the J call TRBJ2-5; 11 bases match TRBD2. The ends lost 5 bases at V and 2 bases at J; junction bases unmatched: 4. The germline V gene has CDR1 LNHDA and CDR2 SQIVND (reference sequence). The CDR3 has 15 amino acids. In DNA, the CDR3 is TGTGCCAGTAGTGCACTAGCGGGGGTGCAAGAGACCCAGTACTTC. Its protein is CASSALAGVQETQYF.

The chain combines TRBV6-6 with TRBJ1-4; the D gene is possibly TRBD1 (5 bases). V lost 6 bases and J lost 4, with 18 bases in between. CDR3 size: 16 residues. CDR1 is MNHNY, CDR2 SVGAGI, per germline (reference sequence). The CDR3 region has the DNA TGTGCCAGCAGGCTCGTCTCCAAGGGGAATAATGAAAAACTGTTTTTT. Translation: CASRLVSKGNNEKLFF.

The J gene is TRBJ2-5, the V gene TRBV6-5; perhaps TRBD1 as D (5 bases). V lost 8 bases to trimming and J lost 1 base, with 8 bases between them. The CDR3 covers 12 residues. The V gene's germline CDR1 is MNHEY and CDR2 SVGAGI. CDR3 amino acids: CASSRVQETQYF. DNA for the CDR3: TGTGCCAGCTCCAGGGTCCAAGAGACCCAGTACTTC.

V gene TRBV15 combines with J gene TRBJ1-1, with D perhaps matching TRBD1 (6 bases). Trimming pared 0 bases from V and 3 bases from J, leaving 14 bases between. This CDR3 is built from 16 residues. Germline V lookup: CDR1 LNHNV, CDR2 YYDKDF (reference sequence). The CDR3 DNA is TGTGCCACCAGCAGAGATTCCGAGGGGGTCGACACTGAAGCTTTCTTT. This encodes CATSRDSEGVDTEAFF.

This chain links TRBV5-6 with TRBJ2-2, with 8 bases aligning to TRBD1. The germline V gene encodes CDR1 SGHDT and CDR2 YYEEEE. V was pared by 0 bases and J by 4 bases, with 2 bases of the junction left unmatched. The CDR3 length is 15 residues. Written as DNA, the CDR3 is TGTGCCAGCAGCTTGGAGCAGGGGGCCACCGGGGAGCTGTTTTTT. Translating it yields CASSLEQGATGELFF.

This clone has only a few counts. This rearrangement joins TRBV12-3 or TRBV12-4 to TRBJ1-1, with D perhaps TRBD1 (5 bases). The CDR3 loop spans 12 amino acids. V was shortened by 5 bases and J by 7 bases, with 11 bases between the two germline ends. In DNA, the CDR3 is TGTGCCAGCAGTCCATCAGGGTTTGAAGCTTTCTTT. Residues: CASSPSGFEAFF.

The chain uses TRBV27 and TRBJ2-5; 12 bases fit TRBD1. The V segment lost 2 bases and the J segment 1 base; nucleotides outside the gene matches: 8. Germline CDR1 MNHEY, CDR2 SMNVEV (reference sequence). The CDR3 sequence is 18 residues long. The CDR3 reads CASSLQGGDRGLQETQYF. CDR3 in DNA: TGTGCCAGCAGTTTACAGGGGGGGGACAGGGGGCTCCAAGAGACCCAGTACTTC.

The rearrangement links TRBV15 to TRBJ2-7; 9 bases are shared with TRBD1. V lost 5 bases, J lost 5 bases, and 4 bases stayed unmatched. This CDR3 contains 13 residues. The germline CDR1 and CDR2 sequences are LNHNV and YYDKDF (reference sequence). DNA for the CDR3: TGTGCCACCAGCGGGCGACAGGGGGACGAGCAGTACTTC. Its translation is CATSGRQGDEQYF.

This chain uses TRBV30 with TRBJ2-7; the match to TRBD2 covers 8 bases. Trimming removed 1 base from V and 4 bases from J; junction bases left unmatched: 3. The CDR3 has 13 residues. CDR1 is GTSNPN and CDR2 is SVGIG in the germline V gene (reference sequence). For the CDR3, the DNA is TGTGCCTGGAGTGGGTTAGCGGGGTACGAGCAGTACTTC. It encodes CAWSGLAGYEQYF.

This clone was observed a single time. The chain recombines TRBV5-4 with TRBJ2-4, with 8 bases identical to TRBD1. Germline CDR1 reads SGHNT; CDR2 reads YYREEE (reference sequence). This CDR3 spans 16 amino acids. V shed 4 bases and J 6 bases; nucleotides not matched to a gene: 12. The CDR3 is CASSDGRQGLRNIQYF. The CDR3 DNA follows: TGTGCCAGCAGCGACGGGAGACAGGGGTTGAGAAACATTCAGTACTTC.

In this sample, this clone turned up once. The V and J genes are TRBV5-1 and TRBJ2-7; no definite D call. Looked up from germline, CDR1 is SGHRS and CDR2 is YFSETQ. This CDR3 region has 14 residues. Trimming cost V 0 bases and J 0 bases, with 7 bases left between them. This CDR3 is CASSLDTNSYEQYF. CDR3 DNA sequence: TGCGCCAGCAGCTTGGATACTAACTCCTACGAGCAGTACTTC.

The gene calls are TRBV2 and TRBJ2-2; D might be TRBD2 (5 bases). The CDR3 is 18 residues long. The germline V and J ends were trimmed by 5 bases and 0 bases, with 19 bases remaining between them. Germline assignment: CDR1 SNHLY and CDR2 FYNNEI. The CDR3 bases are TGTGCCAGCAGTCCTTTGGGCGGGCGAGCCTCGAACACCGGGGAGCTGTTTTTT. Translating it yields CASSPLGGRASNTGELFF.

The sample holds one count of this clone. V and J are TRBV5-1 and TRBJ1-4; 7 positions match TRBD1. The V segment lost 4 bases and the J segment 0 bases; nucleotides outside the gene matches: 9. Germline-derived CDR1 and CDR2 are SGHRS and YFSETQ. The CDR3 totals 17 residues. CDR3 DNA: TGCGCCAGCAGCATCCCGGGACAGAGAGCAACTAATGAAAAACTGTTTTTT. Translation gives CASSIPGQRATNEKLFF.

This chain connects TRBV21-1 to TRBJ2-3; TRBD1, as called in the table, went unchecked against the DNA. TRBV21-1 is labeled a pseudogene. The CDR3 contains 13 residues. The chain's CDR3 is CAISGQTQDTQYF. In DNA form, the CDR3 reads TGTGCCATCTCGGGACAGACACAAGATACGCAGTATTTT.

The V and J genes are TRBV9 and TRBJ1-2; D ambiguous. The CDR3 loop spans 18 amino acids. Germline V gene data show CDR1 as SGDLS and CDR2 as YYNGEE. V was pared by 0 bases and J by 4 bases, with 22 bases between. CDR3 region: CASSVEVGRELYGYGYTF. For the CDR3, the DNA is TGTGCCAGCAGCGTAGAGGTTGGGAGGGAACTTTATGGCTATGGCTACACCTTC.

The gene calls are TRBV6-5 and TRBJ1-5, with TRBD1 matching over 8 bases. V trimming: 7 bases; J trimming: 6 bases; junction bases outside the gene matches: 5. The CDR3 contains 13 residues. The germline CDR1 and CDR2 sequences are MNHEY and SVGAGI. CDR3 sequence (DNA): TGTGCCAGCACTCAGGGGGCGGGTCAGCCCCAGCATTTT. It codes for CASTQGAGQPQHF.

This sequence joins TRBV5-4 and TRBJ2-2; 13 positions match TRBD2. There are 17 residues in the CDR3. Trimming at V came to 5 bases and at J to 7 bases, leaving 11 bases not matched to a gene. CDR1 SGHNT and CDR2 YYREEE come from the germline V gene (reference sequence). The CDR3 coding sequence is TGTGCCAGCAGTCCGACTAGCGGGAGGACCCTGAGCGGGGAGCTGTTTTTT. This encodes CASSPTSGRTLSGELFF.

V gene TRBV15 combines with J gene TRBJ2-2; 8 nucleotides line up with TRBD1. Germline assignment: CDR1 LNHNV and CDR2 YYDKDF (reference sequence). The CDR3 has 15 residues. With V trimmed by 5 bases and J by 8 bases, 10 bases remained unmatched. The CDR3, as DNA: TGTGCCACCAGCTTGCGACAACAGGGGGTAGGGGAGCTGTTTTTT. It is translated as CATSLRQQGVGELFF.

The rearrangement uses TRBV5-1 and TRBJ2-3; TRBD2 is a possible D gene (5 bases). The germline V gene encodes CDR1 SGHRS and CDR2 YFSETQ. The V end was cut by 4 bases, the J end by 8 bases, with 14 bases between. This CDR3 has 13 amino acids. The CDR3 loop reads CASSPEGLGTQYF. The CDR3 nucleotides read TGCGCCAGCAGCCCCGAGGGTCTCGGTACGCAGTATTTT.

V usage is TRBV7-6 and J usage is TRBJ2-3; D is perhaps TRBD2 (5 bases). CDR3 length: 15 residues. The germline gives CDR1 SGHVS, CDR2 FNYEAQ. Deletions cut 2 bases from V and 0 bases from J, with 9 bases between. The CDR3 DNA sequence: TGTGCCAGCAGCTTACGACTAACTAGCACAGATACGCAGTATTTT. Translating gives CASSLRLTSTDTQYF.

The V gene is TRBV23-1, the J gene TRBJ1-6, with D uncertain. TRBV23-1 is marked as an open reading frame, function uncertain. CDR3 length equals 14 residues. The V end was cut by 0 bases, the J end by 7 bases, with 7 bases between. The CDR3 DNA reads TGCGCCAGCAGTCAATCGAGGGCAAATTCACCCCTCCACTTT. Residues: CASSQSRANSPLHF.

The chain uses TRBV2 and TRBJ1-1; D gene uncertain. CDR3 size: 14 residues. V was trimmed by 1 base and J by 4 bases, leaving 10 bases between them. The germline gives CDR1 SNHLY, CDR2 FYNNEI. The DNA for the CDR3 is TGTGCCAGCAGTGAAGTACTCCGGGGCACTGAAGCTTTCTTT. This codes for CASSEVLRGTEAFF.

The chain couples TRBV21-1 to TRBJ1-2; TRBD1, as called in the table, went unchecked against the DNA. TRBV21-1 counts as a pseudogene. The CDR3 runs 12 residues. The CDR3 DNA reads TGTGCCAGCAAAACAGGGGGGGATGGCTACACCTTC. Protein sequence: CASKTGGDGYTF.

This clone was seen just once. CDR3 sequence reads: CASSPLGSGRASYEQYF. DNA for the CDR3: TGTGCCAGCAGCCCCTTAGGTAGCGGGAGGGCCTCGTACGAGCAGTACTTC. V gene TRBV7-9 combines with J gene TRBJ2-7, with 11 bases that match TRBD2. The CDR3 is made up of 17 amino acids. CDR1 and CDR2 (germline): SEHNR, FQNEAQ (reference sequence). Trimming took 5 bases from V and 4 from J; bases not matched to a gene: 13.

The chain is built from TRBV2 and TRBJ2-1, with TRBD1 matching over 9 bases. The germline CDR1 and CDR2 sequences are SNHLY and FYNNEI. CDR3 size: 13 residues. Trimming at V came to 6 bases and at J to 7 bases, leaving 4 bases not matched to a gene. The DNA of the CDR3 is TGTGCCAGCAGACAGGGGGCTGGGAATGAGCAGTTCTTC. Its translation is CASRQGAGNEQFF. Looking up the rest from reference TRBV2 and TRBJ2-1 gives the full variable domain: EPEVTQTPSHQVTQMGQEVILRCVPISNHLYFYWYRQILGQKVEFLVSFYNNEISEKSEIFDDQFSVERPDGSNFTLKIRSTKLEDSAMYFCASRQGAGNEQFFGPGTRLTVL.